This T cell receptor (beta chain) was identified during a study of T cells in Graves' hyperthyroidism and ophthalmopathy. Germline V gives CDR1 LNHDA, CDR2 SQIVND (reference sequence). J gave up 4 bases and V 3 bases, and 8 bases lay outside the gene matches. This CDR3 region has 16 residues. Amplified TCR beta CDR3 regions came from RNA transcripts. A set of HTBI primers served as the primers for a first-round RT-PCR of the TCR CDR3. TCRdb redid the calling of the multiplex PCR reads with MiXCR, one entry per CDR3 protein. The sample holds roughly 250,000 distinct CDR3 sequences, around 20% seen once.

The sequence was obtained from a man aged 25 to 45 with Graves' ophthalmopathy. The sequencing input was blood. This chain links TRBV19 with TRBJ2-3; 9 positions match TRBD1. CDR3 protein: CASSIPDRGGADTQYF. The DNA of the CDR3 is TGTGCCAGTAGTATCCCCGACAGGGGGGGCGCAGATACGCAGTATTTT.